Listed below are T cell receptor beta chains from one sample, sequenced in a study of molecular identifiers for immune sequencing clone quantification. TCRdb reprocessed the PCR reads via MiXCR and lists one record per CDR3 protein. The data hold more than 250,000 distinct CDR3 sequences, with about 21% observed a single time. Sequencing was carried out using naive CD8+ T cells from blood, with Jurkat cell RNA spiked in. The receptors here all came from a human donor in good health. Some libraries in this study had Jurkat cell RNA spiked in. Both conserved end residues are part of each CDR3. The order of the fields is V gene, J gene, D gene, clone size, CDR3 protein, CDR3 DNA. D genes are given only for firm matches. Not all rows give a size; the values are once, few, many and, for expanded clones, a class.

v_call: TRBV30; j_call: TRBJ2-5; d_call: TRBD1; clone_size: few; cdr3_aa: CAWGQVETQYF; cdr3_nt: TGTGCCTGGGGACAGGTGGAGACCCAGTACTTC
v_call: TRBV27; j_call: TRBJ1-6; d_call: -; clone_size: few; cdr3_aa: CASSLGYGSPLHF; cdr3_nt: TGTGCCAGCAGTTTAGGGTACGGTTCACCCCTCCACTTT
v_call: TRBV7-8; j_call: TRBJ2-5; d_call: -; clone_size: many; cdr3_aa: CASSLDEYQETQYF; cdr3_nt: TGTGCCAGCAGCTTAGACGAGTACCAAGAGACCCAGTACTTC
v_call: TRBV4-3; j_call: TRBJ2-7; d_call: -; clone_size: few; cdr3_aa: CASSQDAGSFYEQYF; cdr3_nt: TGCGCCAGCAGCCAAGACGCAGGGTCTTTCTACGAGCAGTACTTC
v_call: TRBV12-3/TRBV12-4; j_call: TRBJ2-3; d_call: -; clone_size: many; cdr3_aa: CASTSLGAADTQYF; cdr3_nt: TGTGCCAGCACCTCTTTAGGCGCGGCAGATACGCAGTATTTT
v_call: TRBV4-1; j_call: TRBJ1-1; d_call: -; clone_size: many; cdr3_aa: CASSASLTANTEAFF; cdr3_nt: TGCGCCAGCAGCGCATCCCTGACGGCGAACACTGAAGCTTTCTTT
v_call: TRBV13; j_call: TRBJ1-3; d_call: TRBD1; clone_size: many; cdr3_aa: CASSVTGTGVYESGNTIYF; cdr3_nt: TGTGCCAGCAGCGTAACCGGGACAGGGGTTTATGAATCTGGAAACACCATATATTTT
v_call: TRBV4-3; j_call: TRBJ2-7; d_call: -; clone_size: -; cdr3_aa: CASSQGYRVHEQYF; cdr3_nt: TGCGCCAGCAGCCAAGGTTACCGGGTTCACGAGCAGTACTTC
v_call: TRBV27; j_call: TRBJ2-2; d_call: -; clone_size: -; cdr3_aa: CASRYNQNTGELFF; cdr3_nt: TGTGCCAGCAGATATAATCAGAACACCGGGGAGCTGTTTTTT
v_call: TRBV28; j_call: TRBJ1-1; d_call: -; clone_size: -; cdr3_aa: CASSSSLSAFF; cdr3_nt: TGTGCCAGCAGTTCTTCTCTCTCGGCTTTCTTT
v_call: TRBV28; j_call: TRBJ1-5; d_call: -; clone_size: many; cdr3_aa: CASSPGENWNQPQHF; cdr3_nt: TGTGCCAGCAGCCCCGGTGAGAATTGGAATCAGCCCCAGCATTTT
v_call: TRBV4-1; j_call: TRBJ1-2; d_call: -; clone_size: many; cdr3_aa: CASSQEGPGRNYGYTF; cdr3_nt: TGCGCCAGCAGCCAAGAGGGGCCGGGACGGAACTATGGCTACACCTTC
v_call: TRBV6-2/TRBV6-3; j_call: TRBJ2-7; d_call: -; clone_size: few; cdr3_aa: CASSPGKVHEQYF; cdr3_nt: TGTGCCAGCAGTCCCGGGAAGGTTCACGAGCAGTACTTC
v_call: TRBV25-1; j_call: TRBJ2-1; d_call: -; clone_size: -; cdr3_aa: CASSAEWGRNEQFF; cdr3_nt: TGTGCCAGCAGTGCCGAGTGGGGAAGGAATGAGCAGTTCTTC
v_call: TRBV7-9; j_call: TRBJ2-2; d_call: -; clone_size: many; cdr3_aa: CASSPRDSTGELFF; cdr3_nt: TGTGCCAGCAGCCCCCGCGACAGCACCGGGGAGCTGTTTTTT
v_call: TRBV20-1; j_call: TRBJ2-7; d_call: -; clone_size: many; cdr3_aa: CSATKEVTYEQYF; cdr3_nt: TGCAGTGCCACTAAGGAAGTTACCTACGAGCAGTACTTC
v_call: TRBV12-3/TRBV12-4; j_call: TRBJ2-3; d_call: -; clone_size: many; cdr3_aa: CASSLPRGRGDTDTQYF; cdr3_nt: TGTGCCAGCAGTTTACCCAGGGGGAGGGGAGACACAGATACGCAGTATTTT
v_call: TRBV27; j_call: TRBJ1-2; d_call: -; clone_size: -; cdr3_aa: CAGSLSGTPNYGYTF; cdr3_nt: TGTGCCGGCAGTTTATCGGGGACACCTAACTATGGCTACACCTTC
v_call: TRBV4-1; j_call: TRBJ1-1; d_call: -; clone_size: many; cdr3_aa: CASSQGDQNTEAFF; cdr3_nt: TGCGCCAGCAGCCAAGGAGACCAGAACACTGAAGCTTTCTTT
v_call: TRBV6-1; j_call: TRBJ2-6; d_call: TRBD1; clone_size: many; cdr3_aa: CASIWGDRLSGANVLTF; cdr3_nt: TGTGCCAGCATATGGGGGGACAGGCTCTCTGGGGCCAACGTCCTGACTTTC
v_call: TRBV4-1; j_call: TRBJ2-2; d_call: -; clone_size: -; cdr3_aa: CASSQGTGIGELFF; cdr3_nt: TGCGCCAGCAGCCAGGGGACGGGGATCGGGGAGCTGTTTTTT
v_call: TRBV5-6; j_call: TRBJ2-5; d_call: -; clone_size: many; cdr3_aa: CASSAEETQYF; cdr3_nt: TGTGCCAGCAGCGCGGAAGAGACCCAGTACTTC
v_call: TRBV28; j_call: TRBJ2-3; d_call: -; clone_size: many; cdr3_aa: CASSLLAAGTTDTQYF; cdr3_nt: TGTGCCAGCAGTTTATTAGCGGCGGGTACCACAGATACGCAGTATTTT
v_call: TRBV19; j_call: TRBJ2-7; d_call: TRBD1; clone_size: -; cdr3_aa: CASSTGGHEQYF; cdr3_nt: TGTGCCAGTAGTACAGGGGGCCACGAGCAGTACTTC
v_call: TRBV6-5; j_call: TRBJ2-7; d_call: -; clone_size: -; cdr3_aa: CASSVSVGAPYEQYF; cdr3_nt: TGTGCCAGCAGCGTCTCCGTGGGGGCCCCCTACGAGCAGTACTTC
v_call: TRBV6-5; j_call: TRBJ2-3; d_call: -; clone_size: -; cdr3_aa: CASSYQGGRLTTDTQYF; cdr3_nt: TGTGCCAGCAGTTACCAGGGGGGACGGCTCACCACAGATACGCAGTATTTT
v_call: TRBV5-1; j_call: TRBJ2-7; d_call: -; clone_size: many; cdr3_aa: CASHPDQYF; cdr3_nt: TGCGCCAGCCACCCGGACCAGTACTTC
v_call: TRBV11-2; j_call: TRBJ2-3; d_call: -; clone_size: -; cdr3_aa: CASSLTGTGDTQYF; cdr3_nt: TGTGCCAGCAGCCTTACAGGGACCGGAGATACGCAGTATTTT
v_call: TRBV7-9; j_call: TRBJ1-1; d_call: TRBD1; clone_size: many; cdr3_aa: CASSPRDRNYEAFF; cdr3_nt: TGTGCCAGCAGCCCTCGGGACAGAAATTACGAAGCTTTCTTT
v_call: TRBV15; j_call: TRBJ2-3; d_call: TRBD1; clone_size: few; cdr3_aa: CATSRPVPRQGPDTQYF; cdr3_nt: TGTGCCACCAGCAGACCGGTCCCACGACAGGGACCAGATACGCAGTATTTT
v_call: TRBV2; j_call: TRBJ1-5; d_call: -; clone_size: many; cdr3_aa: CASSGGGYSNQPQHF; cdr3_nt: TGTGCCAGCAGTGGTGGTGGGTATAGCAATCAGCCCCAGCATTTT
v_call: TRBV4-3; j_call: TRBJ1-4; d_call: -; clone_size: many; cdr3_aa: CASSQEGLNEKLFF; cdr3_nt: TGCGCCAGCAGCCAAGAAGGACTTAATGAAAAACTGTTTTTT
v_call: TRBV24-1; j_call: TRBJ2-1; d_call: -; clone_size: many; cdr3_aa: CATSDLAYNEQFF; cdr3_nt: TGTGCCACCAGTGATCTAGCCTACAATGAGCAGTTCTTC
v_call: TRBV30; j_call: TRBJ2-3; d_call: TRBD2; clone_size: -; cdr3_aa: CAWNPAGGPDTQYF; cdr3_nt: TGTGCCTGGAACCCAGCGGGAGGGCCGGATACGCAGTATTTT
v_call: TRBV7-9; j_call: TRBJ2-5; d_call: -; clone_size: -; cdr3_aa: CASSPPLAQKTQYF; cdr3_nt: TGTGCCAGCAGCCCCCCCTTAGCCCAAAAGACCCAGTACTTC
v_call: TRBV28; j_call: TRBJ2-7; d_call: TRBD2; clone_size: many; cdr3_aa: CASSAPSGVSYEQYF; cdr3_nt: TGTGCCAGCAGTGCGCCGAGCGGGGTGTCCTACGAGCAGTACTTC